Reported below is one T cell receptor (beta chain). Patients with ophthalmopathy all had a Clinical Activity Score of at least 3, a NOSPECS grade of at least 4 and duration under 3 months. Diagnoses used clinical symptoms, serum thyroxine and TRAb, thyroid ultrasound and orbital computed tomography. The authors took PBMCs from roughly 9.3 ml fresh peripheral blood. The germline V gene encodes CDR1 SGHDN and CDR2 FVKESK. This CDR3 spans 14 amino acids. The V end lost 3 bases, the J end lost 7 bases, and 15 bases lay between the germline ends. TCR beta CDR3 regions were amplified from RNA transcripts. HTBI primers were used for first-round RT-PCR of the TCR CDR3. TCRdb independently ran MiXCR on the multiplex PCR reads; one entry per CDR3 protein. The sample holds about 250,000 distinct CDR3 sequences; approximately 21% are singletons and the top ten take under 65%. This sample stems from a study of T cells in Graves' hyperthyroidism and ophthalmopathy.

Sequences were obtained from blood. The chain links TRBV14 to TRBJ2-5; perhaps TRBD2 as D (5 bases). This clonotype originated in a man in his thirties or forties with Graves' ophthalmopathy. For the CDR3, the DNA is TGTGCCAGCAGCCAGCCGACGGGGATCGGGACCCAGTACTTC. This translates into CASSQPTGIGTQYF.